This T cell receptor (beta chain) came from a study of T-cell memory formation after mild COVID-19. The CDR3 has 14 residues. Germline V CDR1 and CDR2: SGHKS, YYEKEE (reference sequence). V was pared by 2 bases and J by 7 bases, with 16 bases between. Barcoded TCR alpha and TCR beta cDNA libraries with UMIs came from 5'RACE using constant-segment primers. Each CDR3 protein gets one entry after TCRdb re-called the 5' RACE reads with MiXCR. The data hold fewer than 90,000 distinct CDR3 sequences, with about 13% observed a single time. Study-wide results and caveats: Several responding clones turned up in pre-infection memory, indicating that cross-reactive memory may have taken part. Those CD4+ clones that contracted were mainly in CM and EM (CD8+ ones in EMRA).

In the case of this clonotype: What it binds is unknown.

This receptor was taken from a man between 18 and 29 years old who had mild COVID-19 (a few samples of this study predate the infection). Cell type and time point are not known. The chain uses TRBV5-5 and TRBJ2-7; no clear D gene. The sample was PBMCs or a T cell subset sorted from them (not recorded which). This chain's CDR3 is CASSFSAGRREQYF. The CDR3 region has the DNA TGTGCCAGCAGCTTTTCAGCAGGTCGTAGGGAGCAGTACTTC.